These 3 T cell receptor beta chains originate from one sample sequenced in a study of blood T cell repertoires in COVID-19. Repertoires were generated with immunoSEQ multiplex PCR, while TCRdb's copy carries only in-frame clones and drops some. The sample holds around 620,000 clones; approximately 90% are singletons and the top ten take under 0.3%. Sample: peripheral blood. The receptors come from a woman between 18 and 29 years old with acute or convalescent COVID-19.

The chain couples TRBV6-5 to TRBJ2-3; D not certain. V shed 2 bases and J shed 5 bases, with 11 bases lying between them. The germline gives CDR1 MNHEY, CDR2 SVGAGI. This CDR3 has 14 residues. CDR3: CASSYKPTGDTQYF. The CDR3 bases are TGTGCCAGCAGTTACAAGCCCACCGGAGATACGCAGTATTTT.

The chain joins TRBV11-2 to TRBJ2-2; D not certain. This CDR3 has 12 residues. Trimming removed 4 bases at V and 4 bases at J, with 4 bases between. Looked up from germline, CDR1 is SGHAT and CDR2 is FQNNGV. CDR3 sequence: CASSSITGELFF. The CDR3 DNA follows: TGTGCCAGCAGCTCCATCACCGGGGAGCTGTTTTTT.

This chain links TRBV5-4 with TRBJ1-2, with TRBD1 matching 7 bases. After removal of 4 bases from V and 8 bases from J, the junction contained 14 bases not matched to a gene. There are 15 residues in the CDR3. Germline V gives CDR1 SGHNT, CDR2 YYREEE (reference sequence). Here the CDR3 DNA reads TGTGCCAGCAGCGAAGGGACAGCCATACCCAGAGGCTACACCTTC. Translation: CASSEGTAIPRGYTF. Filled out from reference TRBV5-4 and TRBJ1-2, the complete variable domain reads ETGVTQSPTHLIKTRGQQVTLRCSSQSGHNTVSWYQQALGQGPQFIFQYYREEENGRGNFPPRFSGLQFPNYSSELNVNALELDDSALYLCASSEGTAIPRGYTFGSGTRLTVV.